Listed below are T cell receptor beta chains from one sample, sequenced in a study of OX40 agonist ivuxolimab in advanced cancers. The assay was immunoSEQ multiplex PCR, and TCRdb's table has in-frame clones only and misses some. The sample carries tens of thousands of clones, 70% to 90% recorded once. This sample comprised CD4+ or CD8+ T cells sorted from blood, obtained in a trial of the OX40 agonist ivuxolimab. Receptor source: an adult with an advanced solid tumor such as melanoma, head and neck, liver or kidney cancer. Each CDR3 is given with its conserved first and last residue. A D gene is named only where the DNA matches it firmly. Expanded clones are given a class, and other clones once, few, many or no size at all.

clone_size,v_call,j_call,d_call,cdr3_aa
-,TRBV5-1,TRBJ2-1,-,CASSLGPSNEQFF
-,TRBV9,TRBJ1-4,TRBD1,CASSGQGATNEKLFF
-,TRBV6-5,-,-,CASSLSGTFSYEQYF
-,TRBV7-6,TRBJ2-7,TRBD2,CASSSRTSGSEQYF
once,TRBV4-1,TRBJ1-2,-,CASSQDKGSFAYGYTF
-,TRBV10-1,TRBJ2-7,-,CASTPQNSYEQYF
-,TRBV7-8,TRBJ1-5,-,CASSYRGNQPQHF
-,TRBV6-5,TRBJ1-1,-,CASSYGTEAFF
-,TRBV7-3,TRBJ2-1,-,CASSLGTGSSYNEQFF
-,TRBV4-1,TRBJ1-4,-,CASSQAGTAATNEKLFF
-,TRBV9,TRBJ2-3,-,CASSGQRTGTDTQYF
-,TRBV6-5,TRBJ2-7,-,CASRAGQALSYEQYF
-,TRBV19,TRBJ1-5,-,CASKEGVNQPQHF
-,TRBV7-8,TRBJ2-7,TRBD2,CASSPNPGGYEQYF
-,TRBV6-6,TRBJ2-2,TRBD2,CASWGLGAVTGELFF
-,TRBV18,TRBJ2-1,-,CASSPPRGYEQFF
-,TRBV6-6,TRBJ2-7,TRBD1,CASSYVPQGAREQYF
-,TRBV5-1,TRBJ2-3,TRBD1,CASSWRQGADTQYF
-,TRBV5-1,TRBJ2-7,-,CASSPDTMALTYEQYF
-,TRBV27,TRBJ2-7,TRBD2,CASRSNRLAGYEQYF
-,TRBV6-1,TRBJ2-7,TRBD1,CASRGPGQGAYEQYF
-,TRBV5-1,TRBJ1-2,TRBD1,CASSLTHRGDYGYTF
-,TRBV19,TRBJ2-3,TRBD2,CASSIALAGGPDTQYF
-,TRBV7-6,TRBJ2-5,-,CASSLGQETQYF
-,TRBV27,TRBJ1-2,-,CASSTEGLGGYTF
-,TRBV9,TRBJ2-2,TRBD2,CASSVAVLGGGPPVAGELFF
-,TRBV29-1,TRBJ2-2,TRBD2,CSVLHPGLAGTGELFF
-,TRBV2,TRBJ1-3,-,CANRATGNTIYF
-,TRBV11-2,TRBJ1-1,-,CASTEIQANTEAFF
-,TRBV29-1,TRBJ2-2,TRBD1,CSVGTGAGELFF
-,TRBV14,TRBJ2-5,-,CASSQVQWGGTQYF
-,TRBV6-1,TRBJ2-1,-,CASSVYNEQFF
-,TRBV15,TRBJ2-5,-,CATSGVGTETQYF
-,TRBV9,TRBJ2-7,-,CASSVAGSAYEQYF
-,TRBV6-5,TRBJ2-1,-,CASSYRGPYNEQFF
-,TRBV7-9,TRBJ1-2,-,CAALPIANYGYTF
-,TRBV7-9,TRBJ1-2,TRBD1,CASSPGGAGTF
few,TRBV2,TRBJ1-2,-,CASSEQLEYGYTF
-,TRBV10-3,TRBJ1-5,-,CAISEEWQGGNQPQHF
-,TRBV29-1,TRBJ1-2,TRBD1,CSVEEADRGYYGYTF
few,TRBV5-1,TRBJ1-1,-,CASSLASQGYTEAFF